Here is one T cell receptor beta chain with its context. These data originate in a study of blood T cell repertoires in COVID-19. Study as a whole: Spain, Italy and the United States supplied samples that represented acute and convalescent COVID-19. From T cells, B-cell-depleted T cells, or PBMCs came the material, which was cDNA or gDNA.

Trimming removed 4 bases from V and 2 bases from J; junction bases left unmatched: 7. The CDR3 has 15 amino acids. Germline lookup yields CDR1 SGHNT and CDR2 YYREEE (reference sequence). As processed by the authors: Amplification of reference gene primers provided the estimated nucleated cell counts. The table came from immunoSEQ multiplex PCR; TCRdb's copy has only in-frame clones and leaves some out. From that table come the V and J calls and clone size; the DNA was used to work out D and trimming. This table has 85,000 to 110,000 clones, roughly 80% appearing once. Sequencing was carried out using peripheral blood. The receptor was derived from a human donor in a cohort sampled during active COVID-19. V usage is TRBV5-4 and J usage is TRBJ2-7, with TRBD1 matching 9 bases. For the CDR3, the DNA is TGTGCCAGCAGCATGCCGGGACAGGGAACCTACGAGCAGTACTTC. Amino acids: CASSMPGQGTYEQYF. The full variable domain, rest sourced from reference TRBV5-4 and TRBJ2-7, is ETGVTQSPTHLIKTRGQQVTLRCSSQSGHNTVSWYQQALGQGPQFIFQYYREEENGRGNFPPRFSGLQFPNYSSELNVNALELDDSALYLCASSMPGQGTYEQYFGPGTRLTVT.